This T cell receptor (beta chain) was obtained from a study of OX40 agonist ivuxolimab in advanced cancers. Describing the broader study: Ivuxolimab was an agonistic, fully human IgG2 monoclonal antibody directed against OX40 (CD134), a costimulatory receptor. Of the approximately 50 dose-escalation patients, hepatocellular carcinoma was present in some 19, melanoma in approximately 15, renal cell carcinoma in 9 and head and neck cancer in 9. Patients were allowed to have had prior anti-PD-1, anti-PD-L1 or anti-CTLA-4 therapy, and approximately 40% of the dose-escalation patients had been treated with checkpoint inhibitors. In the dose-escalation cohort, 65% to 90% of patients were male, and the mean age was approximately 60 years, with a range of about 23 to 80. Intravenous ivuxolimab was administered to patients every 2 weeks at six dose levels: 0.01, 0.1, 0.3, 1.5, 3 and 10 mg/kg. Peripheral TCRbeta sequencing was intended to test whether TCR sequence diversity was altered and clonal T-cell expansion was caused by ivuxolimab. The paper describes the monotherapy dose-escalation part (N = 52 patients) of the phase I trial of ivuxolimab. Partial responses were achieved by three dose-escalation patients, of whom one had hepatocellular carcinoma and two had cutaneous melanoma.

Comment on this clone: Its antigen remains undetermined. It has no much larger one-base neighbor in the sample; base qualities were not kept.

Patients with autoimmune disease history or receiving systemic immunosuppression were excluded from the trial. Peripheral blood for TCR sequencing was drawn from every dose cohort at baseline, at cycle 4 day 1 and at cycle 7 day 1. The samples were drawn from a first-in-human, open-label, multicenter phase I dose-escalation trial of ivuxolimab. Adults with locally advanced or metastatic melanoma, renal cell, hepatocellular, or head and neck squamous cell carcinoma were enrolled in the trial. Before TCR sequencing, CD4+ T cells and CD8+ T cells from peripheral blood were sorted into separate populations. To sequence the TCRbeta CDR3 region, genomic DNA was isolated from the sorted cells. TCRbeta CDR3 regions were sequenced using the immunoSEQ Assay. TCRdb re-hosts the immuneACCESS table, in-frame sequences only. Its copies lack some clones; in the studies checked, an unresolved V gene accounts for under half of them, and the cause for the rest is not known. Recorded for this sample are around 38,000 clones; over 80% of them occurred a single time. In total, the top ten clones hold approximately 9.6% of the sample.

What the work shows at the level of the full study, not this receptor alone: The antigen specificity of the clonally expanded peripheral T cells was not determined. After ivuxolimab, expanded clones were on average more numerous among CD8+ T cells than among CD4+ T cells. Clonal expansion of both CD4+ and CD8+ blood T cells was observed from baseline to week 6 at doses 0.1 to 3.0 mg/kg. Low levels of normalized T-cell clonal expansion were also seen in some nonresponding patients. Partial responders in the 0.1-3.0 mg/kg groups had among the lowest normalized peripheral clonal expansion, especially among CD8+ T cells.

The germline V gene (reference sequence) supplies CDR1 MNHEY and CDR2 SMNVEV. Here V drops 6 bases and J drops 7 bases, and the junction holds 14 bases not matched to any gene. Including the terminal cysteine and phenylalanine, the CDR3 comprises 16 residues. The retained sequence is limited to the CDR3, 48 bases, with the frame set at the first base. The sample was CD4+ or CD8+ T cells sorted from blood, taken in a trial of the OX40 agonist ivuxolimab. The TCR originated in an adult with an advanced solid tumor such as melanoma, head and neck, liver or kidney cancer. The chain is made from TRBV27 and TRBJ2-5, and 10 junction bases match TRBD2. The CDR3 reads CASSPAGGSGRATQYF. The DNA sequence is TGTGCCAGCAGCCCCGCCGGGGGGAGCGGGAGGGCGACCCAGTACTTC.